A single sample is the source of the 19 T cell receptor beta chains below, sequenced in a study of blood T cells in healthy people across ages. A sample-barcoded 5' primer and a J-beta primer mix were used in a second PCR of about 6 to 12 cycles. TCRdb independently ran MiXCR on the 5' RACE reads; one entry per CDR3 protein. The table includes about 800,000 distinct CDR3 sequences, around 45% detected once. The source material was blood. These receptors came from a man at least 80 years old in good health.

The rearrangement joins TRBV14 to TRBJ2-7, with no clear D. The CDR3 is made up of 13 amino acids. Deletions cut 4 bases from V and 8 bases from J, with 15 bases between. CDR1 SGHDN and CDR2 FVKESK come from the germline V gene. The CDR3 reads CASSPTIATKQYF. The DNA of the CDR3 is TGTGCCAGCAGCCCCACTATCGCTACGAAGCAGTACTTC. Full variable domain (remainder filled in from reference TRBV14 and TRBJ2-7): EAGVTQFPSHSVIEKGQTVTLRCDPISGHDNLYWYRRVMGKEIKFLLHFVKESKQDESGMPNNRFLAERTGGTYSTLKVQPAELEDSGVYFCASSPTIATKQYFGPGTRLTVT.

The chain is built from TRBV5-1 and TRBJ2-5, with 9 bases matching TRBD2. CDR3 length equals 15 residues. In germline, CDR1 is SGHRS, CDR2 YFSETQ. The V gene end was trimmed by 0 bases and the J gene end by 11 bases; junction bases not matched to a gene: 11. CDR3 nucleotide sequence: TGCGCCAGCAGCTTGGGCGGACTAGCGTACAATGAGCAGTACTTC. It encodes CASSLGGLAYNEQYF.

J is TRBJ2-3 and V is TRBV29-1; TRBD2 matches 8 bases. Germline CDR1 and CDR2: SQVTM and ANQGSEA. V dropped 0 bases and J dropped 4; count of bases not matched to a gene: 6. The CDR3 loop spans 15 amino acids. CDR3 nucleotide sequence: TGCAGCGTTGAAGATCGTCGGCGGGGGGCAGATACGCAGTATTTT. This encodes CSVEDRRRGADTQYF.

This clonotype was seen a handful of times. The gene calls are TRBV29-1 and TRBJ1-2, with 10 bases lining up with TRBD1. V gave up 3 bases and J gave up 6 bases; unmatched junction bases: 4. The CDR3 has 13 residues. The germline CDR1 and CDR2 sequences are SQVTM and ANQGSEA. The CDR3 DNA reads TGCAGCGTTGAGAGGGACAGGGGAAATGGCTACACCTTC. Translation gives CSVERDRGNGYTF.

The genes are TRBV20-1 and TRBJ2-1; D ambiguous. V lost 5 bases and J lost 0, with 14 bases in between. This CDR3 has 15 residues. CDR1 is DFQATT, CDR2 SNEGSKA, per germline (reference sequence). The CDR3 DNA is TGCAGTGCTCAATGGCGGCGAAGCTCCTACAATGAGCAGTTCTTC. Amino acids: CSAQWRRSSYNEQFF.

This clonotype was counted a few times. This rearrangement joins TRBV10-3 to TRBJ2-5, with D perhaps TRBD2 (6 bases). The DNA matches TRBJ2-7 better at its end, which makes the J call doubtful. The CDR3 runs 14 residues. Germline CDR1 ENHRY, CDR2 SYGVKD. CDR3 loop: CAISKPGLVYEQYF. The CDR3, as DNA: TGTGCCATCAGTAAGCCGGGACTTGTTTACGAGCAGTACTTC.

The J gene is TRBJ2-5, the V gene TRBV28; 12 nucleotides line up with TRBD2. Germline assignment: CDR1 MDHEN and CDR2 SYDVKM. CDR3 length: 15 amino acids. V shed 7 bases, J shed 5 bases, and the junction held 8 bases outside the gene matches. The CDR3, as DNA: TGTGCCAGCACCTCACTAGCGGGAGGAGGTGAGACCCAGTACTTC. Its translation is CASTSLAGGGETQYF.

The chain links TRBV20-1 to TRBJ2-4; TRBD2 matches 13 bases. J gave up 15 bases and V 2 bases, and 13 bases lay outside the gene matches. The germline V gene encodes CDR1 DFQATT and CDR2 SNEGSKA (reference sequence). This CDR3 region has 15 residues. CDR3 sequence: CSARPGLAGVETLYF. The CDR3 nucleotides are TGCAGTGCTAGACCTGGACTAGCGGGAGTGGAGACCCTGTACTTC.

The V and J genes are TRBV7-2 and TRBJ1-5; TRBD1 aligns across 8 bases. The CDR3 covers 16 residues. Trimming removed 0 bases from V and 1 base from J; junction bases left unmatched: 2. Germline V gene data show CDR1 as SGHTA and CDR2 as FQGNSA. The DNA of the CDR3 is TGTGCCAGCAGCTTAGCGCGACAGGGGAGCAATCAGCCCCAGCATTTT. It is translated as CASSLARQGSNQPQHF.

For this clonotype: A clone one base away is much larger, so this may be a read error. The CDR3 nucleotides are TGTGCCAGCAGGGGACAGGCCTACGAGCAGTACTTC. This translates into CASRGQAYEQYF. The chain combines TRBV11-2 with TRBJ2-5, with 8 bases aligning to TRBD1. The J call is doubtful: the DNA matches TRBJ2-7 better. This CDR3 is built from 12 residues. CDR1 and CDR2 (germline): SGHAT, FQNNGV.

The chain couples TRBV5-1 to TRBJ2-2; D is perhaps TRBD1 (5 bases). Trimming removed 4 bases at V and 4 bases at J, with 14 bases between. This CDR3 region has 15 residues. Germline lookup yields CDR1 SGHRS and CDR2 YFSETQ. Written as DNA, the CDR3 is TGCGCCAGCAGCCTGGACACGATTAGCACCGGGGAGCTGTTTTTT. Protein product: CASSLDTISTGELFF.

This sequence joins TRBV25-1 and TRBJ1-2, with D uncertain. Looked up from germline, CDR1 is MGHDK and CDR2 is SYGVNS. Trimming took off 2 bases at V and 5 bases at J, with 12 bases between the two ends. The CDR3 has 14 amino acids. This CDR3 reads CASSEQNRPYGYTF. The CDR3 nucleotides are TGTGCCAGCAGTGAACAGAACAGACCATATGGCTACACCTTC.

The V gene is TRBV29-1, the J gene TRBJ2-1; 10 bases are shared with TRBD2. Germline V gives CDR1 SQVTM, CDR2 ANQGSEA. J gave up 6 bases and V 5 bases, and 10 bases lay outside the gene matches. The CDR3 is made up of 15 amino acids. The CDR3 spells CSVIPSGSSSNEQFF. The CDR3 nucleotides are TGCAGCGTTATCCCTAGCGGGAGCTCGTCCAATGAGCAGTTCTTC.

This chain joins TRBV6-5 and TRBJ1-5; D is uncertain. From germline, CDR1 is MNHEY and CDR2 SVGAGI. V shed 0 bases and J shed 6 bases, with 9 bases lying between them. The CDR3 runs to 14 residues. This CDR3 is CASSYSSYGQPQHF. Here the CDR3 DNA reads TGTGCCAGCAGTTACTCAAGCTATGGTCAGCCCCAGCATTTT.

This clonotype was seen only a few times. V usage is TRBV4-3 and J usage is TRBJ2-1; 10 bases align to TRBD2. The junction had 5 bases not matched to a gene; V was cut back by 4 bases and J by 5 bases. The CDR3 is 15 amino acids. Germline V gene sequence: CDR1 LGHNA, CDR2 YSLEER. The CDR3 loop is CASSPGLAVDNEQFF. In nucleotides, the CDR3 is TGCGCCAGCAGCCCCGGACTAGCGGTAGACAATGAGCAGTTCTTC.

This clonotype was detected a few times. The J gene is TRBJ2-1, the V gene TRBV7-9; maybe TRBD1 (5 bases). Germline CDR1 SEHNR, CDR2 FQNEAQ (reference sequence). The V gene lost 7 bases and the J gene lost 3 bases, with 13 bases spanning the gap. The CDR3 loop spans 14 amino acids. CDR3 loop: CASTVVRDYNEQFF. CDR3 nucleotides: TGTGCCAGCACGGTCGTCAGGGACTACAATGAGCAGTTCTTC. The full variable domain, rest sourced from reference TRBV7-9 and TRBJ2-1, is DTGVSQNPRHKITKRGQNVTFRCDPISEHNRLYWYRQTLGQGPEFLTYFQNEAQLEKSRLLSDRFSAERPKGSFSTLEIQRTEQGDSAMYLCASTVVRDYNEQFFGPGTRLTVL.

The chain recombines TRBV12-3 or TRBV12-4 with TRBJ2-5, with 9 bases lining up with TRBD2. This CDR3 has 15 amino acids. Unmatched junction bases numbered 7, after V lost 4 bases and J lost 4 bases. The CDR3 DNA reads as TGTGCCAGCAGTTCGAATAGCGGGAGATCAGAGACCCAGTACTTC. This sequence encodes CASSSNSGRSETQYF.

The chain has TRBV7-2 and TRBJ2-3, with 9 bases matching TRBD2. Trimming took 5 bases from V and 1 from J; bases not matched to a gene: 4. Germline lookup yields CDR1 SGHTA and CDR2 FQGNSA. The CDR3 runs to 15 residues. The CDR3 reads CASSPASGGTDTQYF. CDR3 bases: TGTGCCAGCAGCCCTGCTAGCGGGGGCACAGATACGCAGTATTTT.

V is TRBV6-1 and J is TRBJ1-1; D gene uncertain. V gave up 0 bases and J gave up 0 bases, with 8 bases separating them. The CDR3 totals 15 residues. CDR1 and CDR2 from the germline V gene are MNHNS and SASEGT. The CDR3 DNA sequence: TGTGCCAGCAGTGAAGCCCTTCGGGTGAACACTGAAGCTTTCTTT. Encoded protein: CASSEALRVNTEAFF.